The text below deals with one T cell receptor beta chain. Its specificity is not known. The protocol was immunoSEQ multiplex PCR, while the TCRdb copy is restricted to in-frame clones and leaves out a portion. The sample yields about 130,000 clones, approximately 91% seen once. Between the trimmed V and J ends, which lost 0 bases and 0 bases, there was a span of 17 bases. There are 19 residues in the CDR3. Germline V gene data show CDR1 as MGHRA and CDR2 as YSYEKL. The sample comes from a study of cytomegalovirus exposure and HLA in healthy donors. Study-wide points: Most sequenced TCRs were rare (though some public TCRs occurred in many donors).

Material for sequencing was PBMCs. The V call is TRBV4-1, the J call TRBJ2-2, with a tentative D call TRBD1 (5 bases). This TCR was recovered from a young man in good health and CMV-seronegative. This CDR3 is CASSQDKDSERPNTGELFF. The DNA for the CDR3 is TGCGCCAGCAGCCAAGATAAAGACAGCGAAAGACCGAACACCGGGGAGCTGTTTTTT.